These 28 T cell receptor beta chains were all obtained from the same sample, sequenced in a study. In TCRdb, the 5' RACE reads were re-called with MiXCR into one record per CDR3 protein. Of approximately 30,000 distinct CDR3 sequences listed, around 22% are singletons. The material sequenced was memory CD4+ T cells sorted from blood. Noted subset: memory CD4+ T cells, CD4+CD45RO+CD25-. These receptors were taken from a female donor with breast cancer.

The chain joins TRBV4-1 to TRBJ1-3; 9 nucleotides align to TRBD1. This CDR3 is built from 17 residues. The junction had 6 bases not matched to a gene; V was cut back by 2 bases and J by 1 base. Germline V gene sequence: CDR1 MGHRA, CDR2 YSYEKL. The CDR3, as DNA: TGCGCCAGCAGCCAAACTCAGACAGGGGGTTCTGGAAACACCATATATTTT. Translation: CASSQTQTGGSGNTIYF.

This clonotype was detected a few times. CDR3 nucleotides: TGTGCCAGCAGTTTAACCCCTCCTAACCGGGGACAGGACGTGGACGAGCAGTACTTC. It yields the protein CASSLTPPNRGQDVDEQYF. This chain uses TRBV27 with TRBJ2-7; 8 bases align to TRBD1. CDR1 is MNHEY, CDR2 SMNVEV, per germline (reference sequence). The CDR3 spans 19 residues. The J segment lost 5 bases and the V segment lost 2 bases, leaving 20 bases of the junction unmatched.

This clonotype was recorded a few times. This chain connects TRBV10-3 to TRBJ1-1, with D unclear. The germline V and J ends were trimmed by 3 bases and 2 bases, with 7 bases remaining between them. From germline, CDR1 is ENHRY and CDR2 SYGVKD. This CDR3 region has 13 residues. The CDR3 DNA is TGTGCCATCAGTGAACGCCTTAACACTGAAGCTTTCTTT. Its protein product is CAISERLNTEAFF.

The J gene is TRBJ2-7, the V gene TRBV28; the D is unclear. This CDR3 region has 12 residues. V lost 6 bases and J lost 3, with 9 bases in between. The germline gives CDR1 MDHEN, CDR2 SYDVKM. The CDR3 sequence is CASSQVGYEQYF. CDR3 nucleotide sequence: TGTGCCAGCAGCCAAGTGGGCTACGAGCAGTACTTC.

This CDR3 is CAISELDFQPQHF. CDR3 bases: TGTGCCATCAGTGAATTGGACTTCCAGCCCCAGCATTTT. J is TRBJ1-5 and V is TRBV10-3; D unresolved. The germline V gene has CDR1 ENHRY and CDR2 SYGVKD. Between the trimmed V and J ends, which lost 3 bases and 7 bases, there was a span of 10 bases. This CDR3 region has 13 residues.

V usage is TRBV4-3 and J usage is TRBJ2-7, with 14 nucleotides matching TRBD2. The length of the CDR3 is 15 residues. In germline, CDR1 is LGHNA, CDR2 YSLEER. With 5 bases clipped from V and 6 bases from J, the junction kept 6 bases outside the gene matches. Here the CDR3 reads CASSLGLAGVLEQYF. Written as DNA, the CDR3 is TGCGCCAGCAGCTTGGGACTAGCGGGAGTTCTCGAGCAGTACTTC.

The chain carries TRBV20-1 and TRBJ2-7, with D possibly being TRBD2 (6 bases). Germline V gene lookup returns CDR1 DFQATT and CDR2 SNEGSKA (reference sequence). The CDR3 is 15 residues long. The V end lost 0 bases, the J end lost 3 bases, and 15 bases lay between the germline ends. As DNA, the CDR3 is TGCAGTGCTAGAGACCGACTAGATCACGTCTACGAGCAGTACTTC. It is translated as CSARDRLDHVYEQYF.

This clonotype was recorded many times. The rearrangement joins TRBV7-3 to TRBJ2-2; 8 bases agree with TRBD1. The CDR3 has 17 amino acids. Trimming at V came to 1 base and at J to 0 bases, leaving 4 bases not matched to a gene. Germline lookup yields CDR1 SGHTA and CDR2 FQGTGA. The CDR3 sequence: CASSLSRGRANTGELFF. The DNA of the CDR3 is TGTGCCAGCAGCTTAAGCAGGGGGCGGGCGAACACCGGGGAGCTGTTTTTT.

The J gene is TRBJ2-7, the V gene TRBV28; 7 nucleotides align to TRBD1. This CDR3 contains 13 residues. After removal of 9 bases from V and 2 bases from J, the junction contained 7 bases not matched to a gene. CDR1 and CDR2 from the germline V gene are MDHEN and SYDVKM. The CDR3 nucleotides read TGTGCCAGTCAACAGGGGATGGCCTACGAGCAGTACTTC. This encodes CASQQGMAYEQYF.

The chain joins TRBV9 to TRBJ1-1; D ambiguous. This CDR3 is 13 amino acids long. V lost 4 bases, J lost 3 bases, and 10 bases lay in between. Per germline, CDR1 SGDLS and CDR2 YYNGEE. The CDR3 is CASSPRGYTEAFF. Here the CDR3 DNA reads TGTGCCAGCAGCCCCCGGGGATACACTGAAGCTTTCTTT.

This clonotype showed up many times. This chain links TRBV7-9 with TRBJ1-1; D uncertain. Germline-derived CDR1 and CDR2 are SEHNR and FQNEAQ (reference sequence). Trimming removed 1 base at V and 7 bases at J, with 13 bases between. This CDR3 comprises 14 residues. The CDR3 protein is CASSLGAVQREAFF. CDR3 in DNA: TGTGCCAGCAGCTTAGGAGCGGTGCAGCGTGAAGCTTTCTTT.

This clonotype was detected a few times. The chain combines TRBV4-1 with TRBJ2-3; the D is unclear. CDR3 length: 13 residues. Germline CDR1 MGHRA, CDR2 YSYEKL. V lost 3 bases to trimming and J lost 10 bases, with 14 bases between them. CDR3 nucleotides: TGCGCCAGCAGCCAGGCCCCCGGAGTTGCGCAGTATTTT. This gives the protein CASSQAPGVAQYF.

This chain joins TRBV27 and TRBJ2-7; 9 nucleotides match TRBD1. The CDR3 spans 17 residues. Looked up from germline, CDR1 is MNHEY and CDR2 is SMNVEV (reference sequence). Germline trimming cut 0 bases from V and 0 bases from J; bases unmatched to any gene: 6. CDR3 protein: CASSLSGGTGISYEQYF. For the CDR3, the DNA is TGTGCCAGCAGTTTATCGGGAGGGACAGGGATCTCCTACGAGCAGTACTTC.

In regard to this clonotype: A much more abundant neighbour one base away suggests this may be a read error. This chain uses TRBV5-1 with TRBJ2-7; D is ambiguous. CDR3 length: 13 residues. In germline, CDR1 is SGHRS, CDR2 YFSETQ. DNA of the CDR3: TGCGCCAGCAGCTTGGAGGTCTCCTACGGGCAGTACTTC. Encoded protein: CASSLEVSYGQYF.

Concerning this clonotype itself: One base away lies a much larger clone, so this may be a sequencing read error. The chain recombines TRBV27 with TRBJ2-1; maybe TRBD1 (5 bases). Per germline, CDR1 MNHEY and CDR2 SMNVEV (reference sequence). This CDR3 contains 10 residues. The CDR3 protein is CASRGAEQSF. The CDR3 DNA sequence: TGTGCCAGCAGAGGGGCTGAGCAGTCCTTC.

The V gene is TRBV12-3 or TRBV12-4, the J gene TRBJ2-7; 8 bases line up with TRBD1. The CDR3 contains 13 residues. V dropped 6 bases and J dropped 3; count of bases not matched to a gene: 4. The CDR3 bases are TGTGCCAGCAGCCAGGACAGGGACTACGAGCAGTACTTC. Its protein is CASSQDRDYEQYF.

This clonotype was found many times. The rearrangement uses TRBV7-2 and TRBJ2-1; D remains ambiguous. Germline V lookup: CDR1 SGHTA, CDR2 FQGNSA. The V gene lost 4 bases and the J gene lost 10 bases, with 11 bases spanning the gap. The CDR3 is made up of 12 amino acids. This CDR3 reads CASSSTGSEQFF. The CDR3 DNA reads as TGTGCCAGCAGCTCAACCGGGTCCGAGCAGTTCTTC. Full variable domain (missing parts from reference TRBV7-2 and TRBJ2-1): GAGVSQSPSNKVTEKGKDVELRCDPISGHTALYWYRQSLGQGLEFLIYFQGNSAPDKSGLPSDRFSAERTGGSVSTLTIQRTQQEDSAVYLCASSSTGSEQFFGPGTRLTVL.

This clonotype has at least ten counts. The chain has TRBV20-1 and TRBJ1-1, with D tentatively TRBD1 (6 bases). Germline CDR1 and CDR2: DFQATT and SNEGSKA (reference sequence). Trimming shortened V by 8 bases and J by 5 bases, and 18 bases separated the two germline ends. The CDR3 consists of 13 residues. CDR3 protein: CSQGRGMGTEAFF. The CDR3 coding sequence is TGCAGTCAAGGGAGGGGGATGGGGACTGAAGCTTTCTTT.

In this sample, this clonotype turned up a few times. The chain is built from TRBV28 and TRBJ1-4, with D perhaps matching TRBD1 (6 bases). V lost 5 bases and J 7 bases, leaving 17 bases between the germline ends. CDR3 length: 15 amino acids. Germline-derived CDR1 and CDR2 are MDHEN and SYDVKM. CDR3 DNA: TGTGCCAGCAGTCTAACACAGGGAAGAGGTGAAAAACTGTTTTTT. The encoded protein is CASSLTQGRGEKLFF.

The CDR3 spells CASSGPGQGNTGELFF. The CDR3 nucleotides are TGTGCCAGCAGTGGTCCGGGACAGGGGAACACCGGGGAGCTGTTTTTT. The chain employs TRBV2 and TRBJ2-2; the match to TRBD1 covers 9 bases. This CDR3 is 16 amino acids long. CDR1 is SNHLY and CDR2 is FYNNEI in the germline V gene. J was trimmed by 1 base and V by 4 bases; bases with no gene match: 4.

This clonotype was seen a handful of times. The J gene is TRBJ2-7, the V gene TRBV5-1; no firm D call. Trimming took off 0 bases at V and 4 bases at J, with 17 bases between the two ends. Per germline, CDR1 SGHRS and CDR2 YFSETQ. CDR3 length: 16 residues. CDR3 coding DNA: TGCGCCAGCAGCTTGGGATATGGGCAGAGAACTTACGAGCAGTACTTC. Its protein product is CASSLGYGQRTYEQYF.

In the case of this clonotype: A much larger clone differs by one base, so this may be a read error. This chain joins TRBV5-1 and TRBJ1-6; TRBD1 might be the D (6 bases). The CDR3 is 13 residues long. CDR1 is SGHRS and CDR2 is YFSETQ in the germline V gene. Trimming took off 4 bases at V and 10 bases at J, with 12 bases between the two ends. For the CDR3, the DNA is TGCGCCAGCAGCAGGGACATAGGATCACCCCTCCACTTT. This sequence encodes CASSRDIGSPLHF.

Regarding this clonotype: This clone may be a read error of a much larger clone one base away. The V and J genes are TRBV4-1 and TRBJ2-7; no clear D gene. The V gene's germline CDR1 is MGHRA and CDR2 YSYEKL. The CDR3 totals 14 residues. CDR3: CTSSQDSLGGEQYF. Written as DNA, the CDR3 is TGCACCAGCAGCCAAGATAGCCTGGGTGGTGAGCAGTACTTC.

As for this clonotype: One base away lies a much larger clone, so this may be a sequencing read error. The rearrangement uses TRBV6-2 or TRBV6-3 and TRBJ1-5; a possible D gene is TRBD1 (6 bases). Germline CDR1 reads MNHEY; CDR2 reads SVGEGT. V was clipped by 7 bases and J by 7 bases, with 17 bases between them. This CDR3 comprises 14 residues. For the CDR3, the DNA is TGTGCCAGCATTCCAGTACAGGGTGGCCAGCCCCAGCATTTT. Protein product: CASIPVQGGQPQHF.

This clonotype was seen a handful of times. This may be a read error: a much more frequent sequence differs by one nucleotide. The V gene is TRBV4-1, the J gene TRBJ2-1; no reliable D call. V gave up 8 bases and J gave up 5 bases, with 19 bases separating them. Germline values: CDR1 MGHRA, CDR2 YSYEKL. This CDR3 spans 15 amino acids. CDR3: CASGLVWALNNEQFF. In DNA, the CDR3 is TGCGCCAGCGGCCTGGTTTGGGCCCTGAACAATGAGCAGTTCTTC.

This clonotype was seen a few times. The chain employs TRBV4-1 and TRBJ2-1; 14 bases fit TRBD2. The germline CDR1 and CDR2 sequences are MGHRA and YSYEKL. The CDR3 totals 15 residues. Unmatched junction bases numbered 3, after V lost 4 bases and J lost 7 bases. The chain's CDR3 is CASSLGLAGENEQFF. DNA of the CDR3: TGCGCCAGCAGCCTGGGACTAGCGGGAGAAAATGAGCAGTTCTTC.

As to this clonotype: Here the CDR3 omits its conserved ending phenylalanine or tryptophan, so a read error is the likely source. This chain uses TRBV2 with TRBJ2-1, with D hard to call. The CDR3 consists of 16 residues. From germline, CDR1 is SNHLY and CDR2 FYNNEI. V lost 5 bases and J lost 2, with 16 bases in between. CDR3 nucleotides: TGTGCCAGCAGTTCAACCTTAGCCGGCCCCTACAATGAGCAGTTCCTC. Protein product: CASSSTLAGPYNEQFL.

CDR3 DNA sequence: TGCAGTGCTAACCCACCGGGGTCGCCCTCCTACAATGAGCAGTTCTTC. Translating gives CSANPPGSPSYNEQFF. V usage is TRBV20-1 and J usage is TRBJ2-1; perhaps TRBD2 as D (5 bases). The germline V and J ends were trimmed by 4 bases and 0 bases, with 16 bases remaining between them. This CDR3 has 16 amino acids. Germline lookup yields CDR1 DFQATT and CDR2 SNEGSKA (reference sequence).